Shown below are 25 T cell receptor beta chains from a single sample sequenced in a study of response to subunit inactivated influenza vaccine. TCRdb re-derived calls from the RT-PCR reads in MiXCR, one entry per CDR3 protein. The table has 500,000 to 650,000 distinct CDR3 sequences, approximately 7.7% seen once. The sequencing used PBMCs from blood, collected less than 30 months after vaccination. Receptors were obtained from a man between 50 and 75 years old who received an inactivated influenza vaccine.

This clonotype was counted only a few times. CDR3 sequence reads: CSAGDPRNTEAFF. In DNA, the CDR3 is TGCAGTGCTGGGGACCCAAGGAACACTGAAGCTTTCTTT. The chain employs TRBV20-1 and TRBJ1-1; a weak D match, TRBD1 (5 bases). CDR3 size: 13 residues. The germline gives CDR1 DFQATT, CDR2 SNEGSKA (reference sequence). V shed 5 bases and J shed 1 base, with 11 bases lying between them.

This clonotype occurred many times. CDR3 in amino acids: CASGGGMGVAGELFF. The CDR3 DNA sequence: TGTGCCAGCGGTGGAGGGATGGGTGTTGCCGGGGAGCTGTTTTTT. V is TRBV12-3 or TRBV12-4 and J is TRBJ2-2; D may be TRBD2 (6 bases). This CDR3 is 15 amino acids long. V was cut by 8 bases and J by 6 bases, with 19 bases left in between.

This clonotype appeared a few times. The V gene is TRBV7-8, the J gene TRBJ2-5; 15 bases fit TRBD2. This CDR3 contains 17 residues. V shed 3 bases, J shed 5 bases, and the junction held 7 bases outside the gene matches. Germline loops: CDR1 SGHVS, CDR2 FQNEAQ. The CDR3 DNA reads TGTGCCAGCAGCTTCGGACTAGCGGGAGGGAGGGGGGAGACCCAGTACTTC. Residues: CASSFGLAGGRGETQYF.

This clonotype showed up just a few times. The V gene is TRBV29-1, the J gene TRBJ2-3, with D perhaps TRBD2 (7 bases). This CDR3 has 13 residues. The ends were cut back, 4 bases at V and 2 bases at J, with 10 bases in the middle. Germline CDR1 is SQVTM and CDR2 is ANQGSEA. The CDR3: CSVGAGATDTQYF. The CDR3 coding sequence is TGCAGCGTTGGGGCGGGGGCCACAGATACGCAGTATTTT.

This clonotype occurred a few times. The chain is built from TRBV28 and TRBJ1-6; D is ambiguous. With 5 bases removed from V and 9 bases from J, the gap between germline ends came to 8 bases. The germline gives CDR1 MDHEN, CDR2 SYDVKM. The CDR3 consists of 12 residues. CDR3 DNA: TGTGCCAGCAGTCCTGATATTTCACCCCTCCACTTT. Its protein product is CASSPDISPLHF.

V usage is TRBV6-1 and J usage is TRBJ2-3; 8 bases are a match to TRBD1. Looked up from germline, CDR1 is MNHNS and CDR2 is SASEGT. V was pared by 7 bases and J by 1 base, with 7 bases of the junction left unmatched. The CDR3 contains 15 residues. CDR3 amino acids: CASTLTGAGTDTQYF. CDR3 DNA: TGTGCCAGCACCCTGACAGGGGCGGGCACAGATACGCAGTATTTT.

This clonotype has a count of ten or more. The CDR3 nucleotides read TGCGCCAGCAGCTACACAGGGGGCGAGCGGGAGACCCAGTACTTC. It translates to CASSYTGGERETQYF. This sequence joins TRBV5-1 and TRBJ2-5; 9 positions agree with TRBD1. This CDR3 is 15 amino acids long. V was clipped by 3 bases and J by 5 bases; unmatched bases: 8. CDR1 is SGHRS and CDR2 is YFSETQ in the germline V gene.

The chain uses TRBV5-1 and TRBJ2-4; D possibly corresponds to TRBD2 (6 bases). V lost 7 bases to trimming and J lost 9 bases, with 20 bases between them. The germline V gene encodes CDR1 SGHRS and CDR2 YFSETQ. The CDR3 is made up of 14 amino acids. Written as DNA, the CDR3 is TGCGCCAGCCGGGGTTCGGGAGAGTGGGGCATTCAGTACTTC. It encodes CASRGSGEWGIQYF. The whole variable domain, filled in from reference TRBV5-1 and TRBJ2-4, reads KAGVTQTPRYLIKTRGQQVTLSCSPISGHRSVSWYQQTPGQGLQFLFEYFSETQRNKGNFPGRFSGRQFSNSRSEMNVSTLELGDSALYLCASRGSGEWGIQYFGAGTRLSVL.

This clonotype was detected many times. This chain links TRBV30 with TRBJ1-5, with D uncertain. The CDR3 covers 12 residues. V was shortened by 2 bases and J by 11 bases, with 13 bases between the two germline ends. CDR1 is GTSNPN, CDR2 SVGIG, per germline (reference sequence). The CDR3 region is CAWSRGLEAQHF. The CDR3 bases are TGTGCCTGGAGTCGAGGACTGGAGGCCCAGCATTTT.

This chain links TRBV3-1 with TRBJ2-3, with D possibly being TRBD2 (5 bases). The CDR3 totals 16 residues. CDR1 is LGHDT, CDR2 YNNKEL, per germline (reference sequence). Trimming left V 5 bases short and J 0 bases short, with 15 bases between. CDR3 region: CASSSRRGDSTDTQYF. The CDR3 DNA reads as TGTGCCAGCAGCTCCCGCCGGGGTGACAGCACAGATACGCAGTATTTT.

The rearrangement uses TRBV2 and TRBJ1-4; 8 nucleotides line up with TRBD1. V shed 3 bases, J shed 4 bases, and the junction held 1 base outside the gene matches. Germline V lookup: CDR1 SNHLY, CDR2 FYNNEI. This CDR3 spans 14 amino acids. DNA for the CDR3: TGTGCCAGCAGTGACGGACAGGGTAATGAAAAACTGTTTTTT. Residues: CASSDGQGNEKLFF.

The chain links TRBV29-1 to TRBJ2-7; the D gene is possibly TRBD2 (6 bases). Trimming took 5 bases from V and 7 from J, leaving 18 bases between them. The CDR3 extends over 13 amino acids. CDR1 SQVTM and CDR2 ANQGSEA come from the germline V gene. In DNA form, the CDR3 reads TGCAGCGTTTCCCTTGGGACCGCGGGGGAGCAGTACTTC. Translation: CSVSLGTAGEQYF.

The CDR3: CSASEQSRTDTQYF. The CDR3 DNA reads TGCAGTGCTAGTGAACAGTCTCGAACAGATACGCAGTATTTT. This chain connects TRBV20-1 to TRBJ2-3; D gene unclear. The germline gives CDR1 DFQATT, CDR2 SNEGSKA (reference sequence). The CDR3 is 14 residues long. The V end was cut by 3 bases, the J end by 3 bases, with 13 bases between.

There are a few counts of this clonotype. V is TRBV15 and J is TRBJ1-1, with no clear D. V shed 0 bases and J shed 4 bases, with 9 bases lying between them. This CDR3 region has 14 residues. Looked up from germline, CDR1 is LNHNV and CDR2 is YYDKDF (reference sequence). The CDR3 reads CATSREGSATEAFF. CDR3 sequence (DNA): TGTGCCACCAGCAGAGAAGGCAGCGCCACTGAAGCTTTCTTT.

The chain's CDR3 is CASSMTNHEQFF. The DNA of the CDR3 is TGTGCCAGCAGTATGACCAATCACGAGCAGTTCTTC. The chain combines TRBV25-1 with TRBJ2-1; D remains ambiguous. V was clipped by 5 bases and J by 10 bases, with 12 bases between them. The CDR3 runs 12 residues. Germline-derived CDR1 and CDR2 are MGHDK and SYGVNS.

This chain joins TRBV12-3 or TRBV12-4 and TRBJ1-1, with 9 bases lining up with TRBD1. V was pared by 6 bases and J by 7 bases, with 12 bases of the junction left unmatched. This CDR3 contains 15 residues. For the CDR3, the DNA is TGTGCCAGCAGGCGTTCTACAGGGGGCGAAGTTGAAGCTTTCTTT. It codes for CASRRSTGGEVEAFF.

This clonotype was seen more than once but under ten times. This chain connects TRBV2 to TRBJ1-3; D remains unclear. There are 17 residues in the CDR3. Germline V CDR1 and CDR2: SNHLY, FYNNEI. V lost 2 bases, J lost 0 bases, and 14 bases lay in between. CDR3 sequence (DNA): TGTGCCAGCAGTGAACGGGCAGGTGGTCCCTCTGGAAACACCATATATTTT. This codes for CASSERAGGPSGNTIYF.

This clonotype was counted at least ten times. The rearrangement uses TRBV12-3 or TRBV12-4 and TRBJ1-6, with 10 bases aligning to TRBD1. The length of the CDR3 is 15 residues. Trimming cost V 3 bases and J 7 bases; bases outside gene matches: 3. The CDR3 sequence is CASSLTGGGNSPLHF. Written as DNA, the CDR3 is TGTGCCAGCAGTTTGACAGGGGGCGGAAATTCACCCCTCCACTTT.

The sample holds many counts of this clonotype. This chain uses TRBV7-9 with TRBJ2-7; D is unclear. This CDR3 spans 13 amino acids. V gave up 5 bases and J gave up 5 bases, with 13 bases separating them. Germline V CDR1 and CDR2: SEHNR, FQNEAQ (reference sequence). CDR3: CASSTKGPNEQYF. The CDR3 bases are TGTGCCAGCAGCACCAAGGGCCCGAACGAGCAGTACTTC.

The table lists this clonotype with many counts. The V call is TRBV7-2, the J call TRBJ2-5; D possibly matches TRBD1 or TRBD2 (6 bases each). Germline CDR1 is SGHTA and CDR2 is FQGNSA. Trimming took off 6 bases at V and 4 bases at J, with 15 bases between the two ends. The CDR3 covers 14 residues. The CDR3 region is CASSSLGGGETQYF. The CDR3 region has the DNA TGTGCCAGCAGTTCGCTTGGAGGGGGAGAGACCCAGTACTTC.

This clonotype was picked up a small number of times. The chain carries TRBV4-1 and TRBJ2-6; a weak D match, TRBD1 (5 bases). From germline, CDR1 is MGHRA and CDR2 YSYEKL. V lost 0 bases to trimming and J lost 0 bases, with 6 bases between them. The CDR3 consists of 16 residues. This chain's CDR3 is CASSQEGVSGANVLTF. The CDR3 DNA reads TGCGCCAGCAGCCAAGAAGGGGTCTCTGGGGCCAACGTCCTGACTTTC.

The rearrangement uses TRBV27 and TRBJ1-1; D uncertain. V was cut by 2 bases and J by 1 base, with 11 bases left in between. The CDR3 has 15 amino acids. Per the germline V gene, CDR1 is MNHEY and CDR2 is SMNVEV (reference sequence). The CDR3 region has the DNA TGTGCCAGCAGTTTAACAAAGTTGCCGAACACTGAAGCTTTCTTT. This encodes CASSLTKLPNTEAFF.

This clonotype was seen a few times. The chain links TRBV18 to TRBJ2-2, with D maybe TRBD2 (5 bases). Trimming stripped 0 bases from V and 1 base from J, with 12 bases between. This CDR3 comprises 17 residues. Germline loops: CDR1 KGHSH, CDR2 LQKENI. The CDR3: CASSPPSADLNTGELFF. Written as DNA, the CDR3 is TGTGCCAGCTCACCACCGTCCGCGGACTTGAACACCGGGGAGCTGTTTTTT.

This clonotype was seen only a few times. A much larger clone lies one base from this, so it may be a read error. The chain employs TRBV4-2 and TRBJ2-7; D remains unclear. There are 13 residues in the CDR3. In germline, CDR1 is LGHNA, CDR2 YNFKEQ. V lost 0 bases and J 2 bases, leaving 5 bases between the germline ends. DNA for the CDR3: TGTGCCAGCAGCCAAGATCAGGCCTACGAGCAGTACTTC. Its translation: CASSQDQAYEQYF.

In the case of this clonotype: The CDR3 carries no conserved terminal phenylalanine or tryptophan, so it likely arises from a read error. The gene calls are TRBV4-1 and TRBJ1-2; TRBD1 aligns across 7 bases. The J segment lost 7 bases and the V segment lost 4 bases, leaving 9 bases of the junction unmatched. Germline assignment: CDR1 MGHRA and CDR2 YSYEKL. This CDR3 is 14 amino acids long. CDR3 sequence: CASSLEKGAGGYTL. CDR3 nucleotide sequence: TGCGCCAGCAGCCTCGAAAAGGGGGCGGGTGGCTACACCCTC.